Below, 21 T cell receptor beta chains from the same sample are listed, as sequenced in a study of early stage breast cancer tumors. Here immunoSEQ multiplex PCR was the method, and the copy in TCRdb shows in-frame clones only, minus some. Counted here are some 41,000 clones, around 69% occurring once; the ten biggest clones make up 7.2%. Specimen: blood. The receptors originated from a person aged 50 to 59 with breast cancer.

This chain connects TRBV29-1 to TRBJ2-7; a weak D match, TRBD1 (7 bases). This CDR3 is 15 amino acids long. Germline CDR1 SQVTM, CDR2 ANQGSEA. Trimming stripped 4 bases from V and 2 bases from J, with 18 bases between. The CDR3 DNA reads TGCAGCGTTGCGCCGGGGGACAGCGAGACCTACGAGCAGTACTTC. It is translated as CSVAPGDSETYEQYF.

The J gene is TRBJ2-5, the V gene TRBV9; perhaps TRBD1 as D (6 bases). Germline V gives CDR1 SGDLS, CDR2 YYNGEE. Trimming removed 1 base from V and 3 bases from J, with 7 bases in between. The CDR3 is 13 residues long. CDR3 coding DNA: TGTGCCAGCAGCGTATCAGGGGAAGAGACCCAGTACTTC. This encodes CASSVSGEETQYF.

This clone was counted only a few times. This chain connects TRBV20-1 to TRBJ2-7, with 7 bases lining up with TRBD1. The CDR3 totals 11 residues. From germline, CDR1 is DFQATT and CDR2 SNEGSKA (reference sequence). With V trimmed by 6 bases and J by 7 bases, 6 bases remained unmatched. The CDR3 is CSAHRGREQYF. The CDR3 bases are TGCAGTGCGCACAGGGGTCGTGAGCAGTACTTC.

The chain is built from TRBV4-1 and TRBJ2-1; maybe TRBD1 (6 bases). CDR1 and CDR2 (germline): MGHRA, YSYEKL. The V gene lost 0 bases and the J gene lost 9 bases, with 15 bases spanning the gap. The CDR3 has 15 residues. This chain's CDR3 is CASSQDQGFFGEQFF. CDR3 sequence (DNA): TGCGCCAGCAGCCAAGATCAGGGGTTTTTCGGTGAGCAGTTCTTC.

This clone was counted only a few times. The V call is TRBV2, the J call TRBJ1-1, with TRBD1 matching over 7 bases. Germline V gene data show CDR1 as SNHLY and CDR2 as FYNNEI. The J segment lost 1 base and the V segment lost 6 bases, leaving 8 bases of the junction unmatched. The length of the CDR3 is 15 residues. The CDR3 spells CASRDPGQKNTEAFF. CDR3 DNA: TGTGCCAGCAGGGACCCGGGACAGAAGAACACTGAAGCTTTCTTT. Based on the CDR3 plus reference TRBV2 and TRBJ1-1, the full variable domain is EPEVTQTPSHQVTQMGQEVILRCVPISNHLYFYWYRQILGQKVEFLVSFYNNEISEKSEIFDDQFSVERPDGSNFTLKIRSTKLEDSAMYFCASRDPGQKNTEAFFGQGTRLTVV.

This clone was observed a few times. The chain is built from TRBV18 and TRBJ1-5, with 7 positions matching TRBD1. Per the germline V gene, CDR1 is KGHSH and CDR2 is LQKENI. After removal of 3 bases from V and 8 bases from J, the junction contained 10 bases not matched to a gene. The CDR3 runs to 15 residues. The CDR3 loop reads CASSPGSRGEEPQHF. The CDR3 DNA sequence: TGTGCCAGCTCACCGGGTAGCAGGGGGGAGGAGCCCCAGCATTTT.

This chain connects TRBV5-1 to TRBJ2-1; TRBD2 agrees at 11 bases. The CDR3 is made up of 15 amino acids. V lost 3 bases, J lost 2 bases, and 1 base stayed unmatched. The germline gives CDR1 SGHRS, CDR2 YFSETQ. As DNA, the CDR3 is TGCGCCAGCAGCTCACTAGCGGGAGCCTACAATGAGCAGTTCTTC. Protein product: CASSSLAGAYNEQFF.

The V gene is TRBV11-3, the J gene TRBJ2-7; TRBD2 matches at 7 bases. Germline V gives CDR1 SGHNT, CDR2 YENEEA. The CDR3 is 14 residues long. The V segment lost 4 bases and the J segment 2 bases; nucleotides outside the gene matches: 5. The CDR3 DNA sequence: TGTGCCAGCAGCTCGGGAGGACTAGCCTACGAGCAGTACTTC. Its protein is CASSSGGLAYEQYF.

In this sample, this clone turned up a few times. The chain combines TRBV10-2 with TRBJ1-5, with a tentative D call TRBD1 (5 bases). This CDR3 is built from 14 residues. With 6 bases removed from V and 7 bases from J, the gap between germline ends came to 16 bases. CDR1 and CDR2 from the germline V gene are WSHSY and SAAADI. This CDR3 is CASRGMGGGQPQHF. DNA of the CDR3: TGCGCCAGCAGGGGGATGGGGGGTGGACAGCCCCAGCATTTT.

This clone was observed a few times. The V gene is TRBV7-6, the J gene TRBJ1-6; D gene uncertain. This CDR3 contains 14 residues. The V gene's germline CDR1 is SGHVS and CDR2 FNYEAQ. V lost 3 bases to trimming and J lost 9 bases, with 12 bases between them. The CDR3 here is CASSFARPGSPLHF. In DNA, the CDR3 is TGTGCCAGCAGCTTCGCTAGGCCGGGTTCACCCCTCCACTTT.

This chain links TRBV18 with TRBJ1-6, with 9 bases lining up with TRBD1. V was clipped by 5 bases and J by 12 bases; unmatched bases: 5. The CDR3 has 13 amino acids. Germline values: CDR1 KGHSH, CDR2 LQKENI. CDR3 DNA: TGTGCCAGCTCAACAGGGGGCTCGGAACCCCTCCACTTT. Its protein product is CASSTGGSEPLHF.

The genes are TRBV10-3 and TRBJ1-2; D unclear. The V gene's germline CDR1 is ENHRY and CDR2 SYGVKD. CDR3 length equals 16 residues. The V and J ends lost 0 bases and 0 bases respectively, with 11 bases between them. CDR3 in amino acids: CAISESRRQTNYGYTF. In nucleotides, the CDR3 is TGTGCCATCAGTGAGTCTCGCCGACAAACTAACTATGGCTACACCTTC.

In nucleotides, the CDR3 is TGTGCCAGCAGCGTAGGGCTGGCAGATACGCAGTATTTT. This gives the protein CASSVGLADTQYF. The rearrangement joins TRBV9 to TRBJ2-3; D ambiguous. Trimming shortened V by 0 bases and J by 4 bases, and 6 bases separated the two germline ends. Germline V gene lookup returns CDR1 SGDLS and CDR2 YYNGEE. The CDR3 spans 13 residues.

This clone has only a few counts. The V call is TRBV7-8, the J call TRBJ1-3; D call uncertain. Deletions cut 1 base from V and 4 bases from J, with 8 bases between. The CDR3 runs 14 residues. CDR1 is SGHVS and CDR2 is FQNEAQ in the germline V gene. The DNA for the CDR3 is TGTGCCAGCAGCTTAGGAGGGTGGGGAAACACCATATATTTT. It translates to CASSLGGWGNTIYF.

The V gene is TRBV19, the J gene TRBJ1-2, with D tentatively TRBD1 (5 bases). Germline V gene lookup returns CDR1 LNHDA and CDR2 SQIVND (reference sequence). V was cut by 2 bases and J by 8 bases, with 18 bases left in between. The CDR3 has 15 amino acids. Here the CDR3 reads CASSINVGREGGYTF. CDR3 DNA: TGTGCCAGTAGTATAAATGTTGGCAGGGAGGGCGGCTACACCTTC.

Worth noting for this clone: The junction shows a germline mismatch at one end, possibly a read error. The chain carries TRBV29-1 and TRBJ2-7, with 7 positions matching TRBD1. CDR3 length equals 11 residues. The germline V gene has CDR1 SQVTM and CDR2 ANQGSEA. The CDR3 DNA is TGCAGCGTTGGCGACAAGGGGACAGATTCCTTC. This encodes CSVGDKGTDSF.

The J gene is TRBJ2-3, the V gene TRBV5-1; 7 nucleotides align to TRBD2. CDR1 is SGHRS, CDR2 YFSETQ, per germline. The CDR3 spans 15 residues. V shed 2 bases, J shed 5 bases, and the junction held 8 bases outside the gene matches. The CDR3 nucleotides read TGCGCCAGCAGCTTTGGCGCGGGAGATGGAGATACGCAGTATTTT. Its translation is CASSFGAGDGDTQYF. Full variable domain (rest looked up from reference TRBV5-1 and TRBJ2-3): KAGVTQTPRYLIKTRGQQVTLSCSPISGHRSVSWYQQTPGQGLQFLFEYFSETQRNKGNFPGRFSGRQFSNSRSEMNVSTLELGDSALYLCASSFGAGDGDTQYFGPGTRLTVL.

The rearrangement links TRBV4-1 to TRBJ2-7, with 10 bases aligning to TRBD2. The germline gives CDR1 MGHRA, CDR2 YSYEKL. V trimming: 0 bases; J trimming: 3 bases; junction bases outside the gene matches: 8. The CDR3 is made up of 17 amino acids. CDR3 amino acids: CASSQENELAGIYEQYF. In DNA, the CDR3 is TGCGCCAGCAGCCAAGAGAACGAACTAGCGGGAATCTACGAGCAGTACTTC.

This chain joins TRBV6-1 and TRBJ1-4; possible D gene TRBD1, 6 bases. V lost 2 bases and J lost 6, with 13 bases in between. The CDR3 extends over 15 amino acids. Germline CDR1 and CDR2: MNHNS and SASEGT. CDR3 sequence: CASSERRGEYEKLFF. The CDR3 bases are TGTGCCAGCAGTGAACGCAGGGGAGAATATGAAAAACTGTTTTTT.

This sequence joins TRBV4-3 and TRBJ1-2; tentative D call: TRBD1 (5 bases). Trimming shortened V by 5 bases and J by 4 bases, and 17 bases separated the two germline ends. The CDR3 length is 15 residues. The V gene's germline CDR1 is LGHNA and CDR2 YSLEER. The DNA for the CDR3 is TGCGCCAGCAGCACTGGGAGGGGAGGGATCTATGGCTACACCTTC. This sequence encodes CASSTGRGGIYGYTF.

The genes are TRBV5-1 and TRBJ2-1; 8 nucleotides agree with TRBD2. V lost 5 bases to trimming and J lost 2 bases; unmatched junction nucleotides: 3. CDR3 length: 14 residues. Germline V gene sequence: CDR1 SGHRS, CDR2 YFSETQ. The CDR3 bases are TGCGCCAGCAGAACTAGCGGAACCTACAATGAGCAGTTCTTC. This codes for CASRTSGTYNEQFF.